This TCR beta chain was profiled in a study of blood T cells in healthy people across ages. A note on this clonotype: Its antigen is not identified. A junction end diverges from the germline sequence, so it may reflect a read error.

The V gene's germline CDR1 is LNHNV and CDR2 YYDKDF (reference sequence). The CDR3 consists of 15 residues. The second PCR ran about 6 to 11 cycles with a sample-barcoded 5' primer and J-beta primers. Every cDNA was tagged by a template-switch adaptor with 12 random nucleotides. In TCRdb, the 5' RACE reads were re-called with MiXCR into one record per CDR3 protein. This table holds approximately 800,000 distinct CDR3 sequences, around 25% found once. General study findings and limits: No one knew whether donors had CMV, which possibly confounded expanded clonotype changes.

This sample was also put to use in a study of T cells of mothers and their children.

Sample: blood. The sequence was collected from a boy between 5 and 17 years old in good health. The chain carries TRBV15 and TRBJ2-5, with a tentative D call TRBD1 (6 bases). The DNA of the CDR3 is TGTGCCACCAACAGAGATTCAGGGGCAGAGGAGACCCAGTACTTC. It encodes CATNRDSGAEETQYF.